A single T cell receptor (beta chain) is shown here with its context. The antigen is unknown. The sample originates from a study of cytomegalovirus exposure and HLA in healthy donors. Study-wide results and caveats: It was approximately 160 TCR beta chains that were listed as cytomegalovirus-associated. Across donors, presence/absence analyses took sequencing depth to be roughly uniform. Clonal expansion, a later analysis showed, was greater in HLA-associated TCR beta chains than in equally common others.

V dropped 5 bases and J dropped 0; count of bases not matched to a gene: 6. CDR1 and CDR2 from the germline V gene are SGHTA and FQGTGA. The CDR3 loop spans 17 amino acids. Use of 60 Vbeta and 13 Jbeta primers characterized the PCR. Data came from immunoSEQ multiplex PCR; TCRdb stores just in-frame clones and leaves some out. This sample has around 86,000 clones, with 70% to 80% found just once. Sequences were obtained from PBMCs. The genes are TRBV7-3 and TRBJ2-1, with 11 positions matching TRBD2. This TCR derives from a man between 50 and 59 years old in good health and CMV-seropositive. DNA for the CDR3: TGTGCCAGCAGCCCTCATAGCGGGGGGGGCTCCTACAATGAGCAGTTCTTC. It is translated as CASSPHSGGGSYNEQFF. Full variable domain (remainder filled in from reference TRBV7-3 and TRBJ2-1): GAGVSQTPSNKVTEKGKYVELRCDPISGHTALYWYRQSLGQGPEFLIYFQGTGAADDSGLPNDRFFAVRPEGSVSTLKIQRTERGDSAVYLCASSPHSGGGSYNEQFFGPGTRLTVL.